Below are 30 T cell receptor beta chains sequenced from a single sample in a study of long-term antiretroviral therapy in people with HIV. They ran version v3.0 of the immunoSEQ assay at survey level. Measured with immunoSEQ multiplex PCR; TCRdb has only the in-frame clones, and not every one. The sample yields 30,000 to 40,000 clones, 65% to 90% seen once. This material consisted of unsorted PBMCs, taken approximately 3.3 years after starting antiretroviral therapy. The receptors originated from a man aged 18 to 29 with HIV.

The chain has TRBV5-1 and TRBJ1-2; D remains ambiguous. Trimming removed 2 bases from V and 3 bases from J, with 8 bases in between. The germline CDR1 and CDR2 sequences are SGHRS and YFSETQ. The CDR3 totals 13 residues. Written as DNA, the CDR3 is TGCGCCAGCAGCTTTTGGATTTACTATGGCTACACCTTC. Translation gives CASSFWIYYGYTF.

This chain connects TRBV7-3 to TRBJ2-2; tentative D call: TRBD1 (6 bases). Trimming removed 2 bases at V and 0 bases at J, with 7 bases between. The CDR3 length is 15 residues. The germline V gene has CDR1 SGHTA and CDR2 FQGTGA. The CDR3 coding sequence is TGTGCCAGCAGCTTAGGGACATCGAACACCGGGGAGCTGTTTTTT. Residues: CASSLGTSNTGELFF.

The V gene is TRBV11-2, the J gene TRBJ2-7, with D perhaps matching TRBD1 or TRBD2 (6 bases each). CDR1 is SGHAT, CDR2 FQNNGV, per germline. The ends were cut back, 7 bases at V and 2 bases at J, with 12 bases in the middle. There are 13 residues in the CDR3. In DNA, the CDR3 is TGTGCCAGCACAGACGGGGGCCCCTACGAGCAGTACTTC. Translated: CASTDGGPYEQYF.

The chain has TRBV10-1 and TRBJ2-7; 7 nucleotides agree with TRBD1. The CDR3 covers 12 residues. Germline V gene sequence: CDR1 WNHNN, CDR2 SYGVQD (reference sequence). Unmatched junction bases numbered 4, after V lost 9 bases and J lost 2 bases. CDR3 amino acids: CARGDSTYEQYF. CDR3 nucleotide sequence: TGCGCCAGAGGGGACAGTACCTACGAGCAGTACTTC.

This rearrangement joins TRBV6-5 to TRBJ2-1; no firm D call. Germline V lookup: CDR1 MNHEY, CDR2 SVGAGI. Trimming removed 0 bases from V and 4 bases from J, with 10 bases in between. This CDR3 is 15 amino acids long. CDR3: CASSYSGSQYNEQFF. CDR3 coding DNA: TGTGCCAGCAGTTACTCGGGAAGCCAGTACAATGAGCAGTTCTTC.

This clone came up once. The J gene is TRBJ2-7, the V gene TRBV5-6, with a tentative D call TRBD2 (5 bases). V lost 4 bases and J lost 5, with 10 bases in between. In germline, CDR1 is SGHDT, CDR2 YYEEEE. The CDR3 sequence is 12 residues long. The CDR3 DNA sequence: TGTGCCAGCAGCCGCCGGGGTGACGAGCAGTACTTC. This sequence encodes CASSRRGDEQYF.

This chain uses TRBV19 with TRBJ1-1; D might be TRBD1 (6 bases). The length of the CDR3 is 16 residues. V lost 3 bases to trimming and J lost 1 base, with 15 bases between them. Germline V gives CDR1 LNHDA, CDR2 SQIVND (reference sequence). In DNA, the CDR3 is TGTGCCAGTAGTATTGGGACGGGCAGGGGGAACACTGAAGCTTTCTTT. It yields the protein CASSIGTGRGNTEAFF. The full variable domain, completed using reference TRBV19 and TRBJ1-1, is DGGITQSPKYLFRKEGQNVTLSCEQNLNHDAMYWYRQDPGQGLRLIYYSQIVNDFQKGDIAEGYSVSREKKESFPLTVTSAQKNPTAFYLCASSIGTGRGNTEAFFGQGTRLTVV.

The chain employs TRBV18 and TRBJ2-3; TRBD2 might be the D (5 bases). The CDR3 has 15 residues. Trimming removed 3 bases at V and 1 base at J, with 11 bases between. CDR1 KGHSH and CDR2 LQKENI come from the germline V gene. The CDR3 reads CASSPIGSGTDTQYF. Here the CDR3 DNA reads TGTGCCAGCTCACCGATAGGGAGTGGCACAGATACGCAGTATTTT.

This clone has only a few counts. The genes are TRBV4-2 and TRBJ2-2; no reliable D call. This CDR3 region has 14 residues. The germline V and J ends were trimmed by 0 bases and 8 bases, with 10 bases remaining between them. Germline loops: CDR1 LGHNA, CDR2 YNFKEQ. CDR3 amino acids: CASSQDEPPGELFF. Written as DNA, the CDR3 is TGTGCCAGCAGCCAAGATGAGCCCCCGGGGGAGCTGTTTTTT.

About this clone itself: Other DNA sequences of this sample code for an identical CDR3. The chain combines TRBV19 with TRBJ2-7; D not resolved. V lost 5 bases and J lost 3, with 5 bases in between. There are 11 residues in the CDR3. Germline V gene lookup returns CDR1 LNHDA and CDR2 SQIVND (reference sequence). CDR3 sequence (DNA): TGTGCCAGTAGTTCGCGCTACGAGCAGTACTTC. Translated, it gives CASSSRYEQYF.

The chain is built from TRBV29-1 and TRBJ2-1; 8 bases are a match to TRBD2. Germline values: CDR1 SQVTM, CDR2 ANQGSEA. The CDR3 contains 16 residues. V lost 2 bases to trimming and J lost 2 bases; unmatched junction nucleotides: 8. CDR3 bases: TGCAGCGTTGAAACCGGGGGGGGCGGAACCTACAATGAGCAGTTCTTC. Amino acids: CSVETGGGGTYNEQFF.

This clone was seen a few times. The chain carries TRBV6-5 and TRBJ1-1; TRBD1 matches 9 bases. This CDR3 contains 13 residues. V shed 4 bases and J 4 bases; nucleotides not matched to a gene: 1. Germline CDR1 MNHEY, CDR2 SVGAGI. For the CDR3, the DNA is TGTGCCAGCAGTTTACAGGGGGCCACTGAAGCTTTCTTT. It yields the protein CASSLQGATEAFF.

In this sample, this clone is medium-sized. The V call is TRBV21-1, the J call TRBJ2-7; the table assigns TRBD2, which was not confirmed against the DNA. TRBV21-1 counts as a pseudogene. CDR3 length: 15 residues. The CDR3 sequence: CASSTIAGDSYEQYF. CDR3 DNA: TGTGCCAGCAGCACTATAGCGGGGGACTCCTACGAGCAGTACTTC.

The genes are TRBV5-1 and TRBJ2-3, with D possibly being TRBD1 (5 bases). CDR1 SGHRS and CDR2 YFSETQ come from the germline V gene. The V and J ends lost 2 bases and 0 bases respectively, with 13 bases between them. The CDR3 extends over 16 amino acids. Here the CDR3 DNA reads TGCGCCAGCAGCTTAGGGGCCAAGGGGAGCACAGATACGCAGTATTTT. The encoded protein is CASSLGAKGSTDTQYF. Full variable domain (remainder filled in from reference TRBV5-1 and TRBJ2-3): KAGVTQTPRYLIKTRGQQVTLSCSPISGHRSVSWYQQTPGQGLQFLFEYFSETQRNKGNFPGRFSGRQFSNSRSEMNVSTLELGDSALYLCASSLGAKGSTDTQYFGPGTRLTVL.

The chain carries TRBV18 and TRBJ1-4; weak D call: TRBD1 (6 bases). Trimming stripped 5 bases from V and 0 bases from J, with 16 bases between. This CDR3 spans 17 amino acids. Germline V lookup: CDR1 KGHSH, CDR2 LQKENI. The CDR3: CASSGQPYTATNEKLFF. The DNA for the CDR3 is TGTGCCAGCTCAGGACAGCCCTACACCGCAACTAATGAAAAACTGTTTTTT.

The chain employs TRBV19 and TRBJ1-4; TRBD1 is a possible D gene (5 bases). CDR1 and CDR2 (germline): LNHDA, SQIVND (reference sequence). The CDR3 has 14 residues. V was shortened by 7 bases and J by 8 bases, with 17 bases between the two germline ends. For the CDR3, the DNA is TGTGCCAGTACCGACCGCGGGGGAGGGGAAAAACTGTTTTTT. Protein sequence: CASTDRGGGEKLFF.

This CDR3 reads CASIRRRGQAGNTEAFF. In DNA form, the CDR3 reads TGTGCCAGCATTCGTCGTAGGGGGCAGGCGGGGAACACTGAAGCTTTCTTT. The V and J genes are TRBV28 and TRBJ1-1; 7 bases match TRBD1. This CDR3 region has 17 residues. The trim removed 7 bases at V and 1 base at J, leaving 15 bases unmatched. The germline V gene has CDR1 MDHEN and CDR2 SYDVKM. Complete variable domain (other parts from reference TRBV28 and TRBJ1-1): DVKVTQSSRYLVKRTGEKVFLECVQDMDHENMFWYRQDPGLGLRLIYFSYDVKMKEKGDIPEGYSVSREKKERFSLILESASTNQTSMYLCASIRRRGQAGNTEAFFGQGTRLTVV.

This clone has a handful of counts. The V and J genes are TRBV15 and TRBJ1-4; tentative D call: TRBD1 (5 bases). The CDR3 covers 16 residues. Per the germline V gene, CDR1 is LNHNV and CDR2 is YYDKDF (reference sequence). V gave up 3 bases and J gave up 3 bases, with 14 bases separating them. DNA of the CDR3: TGTGCCACCAGCAGGAGGACAAGGGCTTCTAATGAAAAACTGTTTTTT. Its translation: CATSRRTRASNEKLFF.

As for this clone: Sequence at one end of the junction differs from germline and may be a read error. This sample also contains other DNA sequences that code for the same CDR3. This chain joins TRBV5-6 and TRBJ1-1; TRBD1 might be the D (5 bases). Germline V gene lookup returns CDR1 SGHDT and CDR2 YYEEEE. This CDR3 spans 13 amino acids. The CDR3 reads CASSLAATAEAFF. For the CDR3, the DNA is TGCGCCAGCAGCTTGGCCGCGACAGCTGAAGCTTTCTTT.

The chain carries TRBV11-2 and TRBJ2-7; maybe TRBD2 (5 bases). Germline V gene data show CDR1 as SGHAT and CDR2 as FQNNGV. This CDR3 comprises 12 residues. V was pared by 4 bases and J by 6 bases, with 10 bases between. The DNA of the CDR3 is TGTGCCAGCAGCTGGGAGTTTGTCGAGCAGTACTTC. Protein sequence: CASSWEFVEQYF.

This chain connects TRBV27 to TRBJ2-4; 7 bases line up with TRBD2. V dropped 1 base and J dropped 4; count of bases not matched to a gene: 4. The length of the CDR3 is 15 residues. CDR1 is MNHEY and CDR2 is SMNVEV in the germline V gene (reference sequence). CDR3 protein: CASSLYPGGKNIQYF. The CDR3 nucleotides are TGTGCCAGCAGTTTATACCCCGGGGGGAAAAACATTCAGTACTTC.

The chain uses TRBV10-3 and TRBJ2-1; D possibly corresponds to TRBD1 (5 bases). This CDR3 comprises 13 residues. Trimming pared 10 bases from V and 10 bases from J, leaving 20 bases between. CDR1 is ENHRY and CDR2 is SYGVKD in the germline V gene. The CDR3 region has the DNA TGTGCCACCCAGGGATTTCCGGATCAGGAGCAGTTCTTC. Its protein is CATQGFPDQEQFF.

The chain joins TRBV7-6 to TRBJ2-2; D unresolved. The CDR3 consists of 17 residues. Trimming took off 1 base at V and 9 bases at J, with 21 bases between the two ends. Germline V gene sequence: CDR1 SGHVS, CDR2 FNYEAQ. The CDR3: CASSLDDGQPVHRELFF. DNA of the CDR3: TGTGCCAGCAGCTTAGATGATGGGCAACCCGTACACCGGGAGCTGTTTTTT.

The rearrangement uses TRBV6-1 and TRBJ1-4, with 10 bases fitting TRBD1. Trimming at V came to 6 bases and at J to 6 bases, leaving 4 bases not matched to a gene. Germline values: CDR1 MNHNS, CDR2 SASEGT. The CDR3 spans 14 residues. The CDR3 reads CASSLTGGYEKLFF. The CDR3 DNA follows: TGTGCCAGCAGCCTGACAGGGGGCTATGAAAAACTGTTTTTT.

CDR3 sequence reads: CASTLLTRWETQYF. CDR3 bases: TGTGCCAGCACCCTTCTTACTAGATGGGAGACCCAGTACTTC. V is TRBV7-9 and J is TRBJ2-5, with a tentative D call TRBD2 (5 bases). Germline CDR1 is SEHNR and CDR2 is FQNEAQ (reference sequence). The V gene lost 7 bases and the J gene lost 5 bases, with 17 bases spanning the gap. The CDR3 totals 14 residues.

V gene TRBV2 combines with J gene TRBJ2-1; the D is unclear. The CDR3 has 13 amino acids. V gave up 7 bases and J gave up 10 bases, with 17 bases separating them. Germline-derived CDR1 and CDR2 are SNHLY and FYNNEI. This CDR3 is CASTTPPSQEQFF. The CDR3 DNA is TGTGCCAGCACGACACCCCCATCACAGGAGCAGTTCTTC.

The CDR3 protein is CASSYSGPDWGNTIYF. Here the CDR3 DNA reads TGTGCCAGCAGTTACTCGGGGCCTGATTGGGGAAACACCATATATTTT. The chain links TRBV6-5 to TRBJ1-3; tentative D call: TRBD1 (5 bases). CDR3 length equals 16 residues. The V gene's germline CDR1 is MNHEY and CDR2 SVGAGI. The V and J ends lost 0 bases and 4 bases respectively, with 13 bases between them.

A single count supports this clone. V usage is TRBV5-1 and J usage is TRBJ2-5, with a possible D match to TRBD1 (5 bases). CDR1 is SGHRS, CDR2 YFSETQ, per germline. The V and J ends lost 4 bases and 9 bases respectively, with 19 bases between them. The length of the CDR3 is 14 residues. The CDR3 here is CASSAIQSQGAQYF. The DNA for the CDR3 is TGCGCCAGCAGCGCAATCCAGAGCCAAGGGGCCCAGTACTTC.

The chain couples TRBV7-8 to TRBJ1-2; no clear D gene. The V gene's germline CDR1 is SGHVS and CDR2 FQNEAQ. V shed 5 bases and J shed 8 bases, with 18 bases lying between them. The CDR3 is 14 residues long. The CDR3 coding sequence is TGTGCCAGCAGCACCTCCGGCCCGAACGAGGGCTACACCTTC. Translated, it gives CASSTSGPNEGYTF.

Written as DNA, the CDR3 is TGTGCCAGCTCACCAGATGGTGGTGGCTACACCTTC. It yields the protein CASSPDGGGYTF. This chain links TRBV18 with TRBJ1-2; D ambiguous. This CDR3 spans 12 amino acids. CDR1 is KGHSH and CDR2 is LQKENI in the germline V gene. V gave up 2 bases and J gave up 7 bases, with 8 bases separating them.